Listed below are T cell receptor beta chains from one sample, sequenced in a study of T cell responses to AZD1222 COVID-19 vaccine. Here immunoSEQ multiplex PCR was the method, and the copy in TCRdb shows in-frame clones only, minus some. The table has around 150,000 clones, around 92% seen once; the top ten hold 4% to 5.5%. The input for sequencing was peripheral blood, taken on day 0 of MenACWY control vaccination. All receptors derive from an adult in good health. The CDR3 runs from the conserved cysteine through the conserved F or W. The D gene is left open where the match is weak. Clone sizes are given selectively: once, few, many, or a class where the clone is expanded.

TRBJ1-4 . TRBV29-1 . TGCAGCGTTGCTGGGGGCACAACTAATGAAAAACTGTTTTTT CSVAGGTTNEKLFF
TRBJ1-1 . TRBV6-4 . TGTGCCAGCAGTGATCAGGGATCCACTGAAGCTTTCTTT CASSDQGSTEAFF
TRBJ1-1 . TRBV6-5 . TGTGCCAGCAGTTCCCATTGGGCGAGGGGGGACACTGAAGCTTTCTTT CASSSHWARGDTEAFF
TRBJ2-7 TRBD2 TRBV9 few TGTGCCAGCAGCGTAGGGACTAGCAAAACCGAGCAGTACTTC CASSVGTSKTEQYF
TRBJ2-1 . TRBV11-2 . TGTGCCAGCAGCTTAGATGTTAACGAGCAGTTCTTC CASSLDVNEQFF
TRBJ1-6 TRBD1 TRBV5-1 . TGCGCCAGCCGATGGGGACAGAGTAATAATTCACCCCTCCACTTT CASRWGQSNNSPLHF
TRBJ2-5 . TRBV5-4 . TGTGCCAGCAGCTTGGACCAGGGAAGGGGAGAGACCCAGTACTTC CASSLDQGRGETQYF
TRBJ1-1 . TRBV28 . TGTGCCATCCGGGACAACACTGAAGCTTTCTTT CAIRDNTEAFF
TRBJ1-1 . TRBV29-1 . TGCAGCGTTGATCGGGGGGATGGAACTGAAGCTTTCTTT CSVDRGDGTEAFF
TRBJ2-3 TRBD2 TRBV4-1 . TGCGCCAGCAGCCAAGCTACCTCTAGCGGGAGGTTCACAGATACGCAGTATTTT CASSQATSSGRFTDTQYF
TRBJ2-1 TRBD2 TRBV13 once TGTGCCAGCAGCTTAGACTCCGGGACTAGCGGGATGAGTAATAATGAGCAGTTCTTC CASSLDSGTSGMSNNEQFF
TRBJ2-7 . TRBV19 . TGTGCCAGTAGCCAGAGGAAATACGAGCAGTACTTC CASSQRKYEQYF
TRBJ2-2 . TRBV9 . TGTGCCAGCAGCGTAGATCCCAGGGCGACCGGGGAGCTGTTTTTT CASSVDPRATGELFF
TRBJ1-4 . TRBV19 . TGTGCCAGTGCGAGCGACAGTTATGAAAAACTGTTTTTT CASASDSYEKLFF
TRBJ1-5 . TRBV5-6 . TGTGCCAGCAGCTCAGGGCTGGGAGTTCAGCCCCAGCATTTT CASSSGLGVQPQHF
TRBJ1-1 . TRBV11-2 . TGTGCCAGCAGCATCCTCAGGGGATACACTGAAGCTTTCTTT CASSILRGYTEAFF
TRBJ2-2 . TRBV6-2/TRBV6-3 once TGTGCCAGCAGTAGGGGTATTAACGGGGAGCTGTTTTTT CASSRGINGELFF
TRBJ1-1 TRBD1 TRBV7-8 . TGTGCCAGCAGCTTAAGAGGGACAGGGGCTCTTAACACTGAAGCTTTCTTT CASSLRGTGALNTEAFF
TRBJ2-3 . TRBV5-1 . TGCGCCAGCAGCTCAGGGTTTAGCACAGATACGCAGTATTTT CASSSGFSTDTQYF
TRBJ2-7 . TRBV18 . TGTGCCAGCTCACCGTCGAACGGGCAGTACTTC CASSPSNGQYF
TRBJ1-2 . TRBV27 . TGTGCCAGTAGTGCCGGGGACTATGGCTACACCTTC CASSAGDYGYTF
TRBJ1-2 . TRBV19 . TGTGCCAGTAGTAAACAAAAGGGTGGCTACACCTTC CASSKQKGGYTF
TRBJ1-6 . TRBV14 few TGTGCCAGCAGCCAAGATGGGGTCGGAGGGAGAAATTCACCCCTCCACTTT CASSQDGVGGRNSPLHF
TRBJ2-5 . TRBV5-1 . TGCGCCAGCAGCTCCCAGCCCCAAGAGACCCAGTACTTC CASSSQPQETQYF
TRBJ1-2 . TRBV12-3/TRBV12-4 . TGTGCCAGCAGACAGGGCGACTATGGCTACACCTTC CASRQGDYGYTF
TRBJ2-1 . TRBV5-6 . TGTGCCAGCAGCTTTGGTGGGGGCGGGAGCTCCTACAATGAGCAGTTCTTC CASSFGGGGSSYNEQFF
TRBJ1-5 TRBD1 TRBV24-1 few TGTGCCACCAGTACGGGAGACAGGGGCGGCAATCAGCCCCAGCATTTT CATSTGDRGGNQPQHF
TRBJ2-1 TRBD2 TRBV10-1 . TGCGCCAGCAGCGACGCCGGGACTAGCGGGACCAATGAGCAGTTCTTC CASSDAGTSGTNEQFF
TRBJ1-1 . TRBV30 . TGTGCCTGCCGGGGGAACACTGAAGCTTTCTTT CACRGNTEAFF
TRBJ1-4 . TRBV5-1 . TGCGCCAGCAGCTTGATGGGGACGGGCGCAACTAATGAAAAACTGTTTTTT CASSLMGTGATNEKLFF
TRBJ1-2 TRBD1 TRBV28 . TGTGCCTCGGGACAGGGGGATTGGGGCTACACCTTC CASGQGDWGYTF
TRBJ2-1 . TRBV30 . TGTGCCTGGAGAGATCAAGGTTGGGATGAGCAGTTCTTC CAWRDQGWDEQFF
TRBJ2-3 . TRBV7-9 . TGTGCCAGCAGCTCAGGGGCTAGCACAGATACGCAGTATTTT CASSSGASTDTQYF
TRBJ2-5 TRBD2 TRBV5-1 . TGCGCCAGCAGCTTGGCCAGCTCCGGGGGAGGGGAGACCCAGTACTTC CASSLASSGGGETQYF
TRBJ1-6 . TRBV25-1 once TGTGCCAGCCAGCGGTGGGACACATCTATTGGGCCCCTCCACTTT CASQRWDTSIGPLHF
TRBJ2-7 . TRBV29-1 . TGCAGCGTTGCCCAGGGGAGGAACGAGCAGTACTTC CSVAQGRNEQYF
TRBJ2-1 . TRBV29-1 . TGCAGCGGCACGGGGTATCTCTCCTACAATGAGCAGTTCTTC CSGTGYLSYNEQFF
TRBJ2-1 . TRBV9 . TGTGCCAGCAGCCGGACCTTTTCCTCCTACAATGAGCAGTTCTTC CASSRTFSSYNEQFF
TRBJ2-5 . TRBV6-5 . TGTGCCAGCAGTTACGGTAGAGAGACCCAGTACTTC CASSYGRETQYF
TRBJ2-7 . TRBV24-1 . TGTGCCACCAGTGACAGACAGGTTTTTTCCTACGAGCAGTACTTC CATSDRQVFSYEQYF
TRBJ1-5 TRBD1 TRBV15 once TGTGCCACCAGCGGACAGGGAAGGGAGAATCAGCCCCAGCATTTT CATSGQGRENQPQHF
TRBJ1-2 TRBD1 TRBV25-1 . TGTGCCAGCAGGCCCCGGGACAGGGGGCGCAGCGATGGCTACACCTTC CASRPRDRGRSDGYTF
TRBJ2-7 TRBD1 TRBV19 once TGTGCCAGTAGTACCGACAGGGGGGTTGAGCAGTACTTC CASSTDRGVEQYF
TRBJ1-2 . TRBV7-2 . TGTGCCAGCAGCTTAACAACCCGGACATACTATGGCTACACCTTC CASSLTTRTYYGYTF
TRBJ1-4 . TRBV30 . TGTGCCTGGAAAATCACAACTAATGAAAAACTGTTTTTT CAWKITTNEKLFF
TRBJ2-7 . TRBV5-4 few TGTGCCAGCAGCTTACGGTACGAGCAGTACTTC CASSLRYEQYF
TRBJ1-6 . TRBV5-5 few TGTGCCAGCAGCAACGAGTGGCAGGGGATTAATTCACCCCTCCACTTT CASSNEWQGINSPLHF
TRBJ2-3 . TRBV5-5 . TGTGCCACCGGGAATACAGGGCGATTGGATACGCAGTATTTT CATGNTGRLDTQYF
TRBJ2-5 TRBD2 TRBV15 . TGTGCCACCAGCAGCCAGGCGGGGGGGGAGACCCAGTACTTC CATSSQAGGETQYF
TRBJ1-1 . TRBV29-1 . TGCAGCGTTGAAGATGGGCCTGCACGGAACACTGAAGCTTTCTTT CSVEDGPARNTEAFF